Sequencing of this T cell receptor (beta chain) was carried out in a study of blood T cell repertoires in COVID-19. Overall study context: Samples came from the United States, Italy and Spain, spanning acute and convalescent COVID-19. T cells, B-cell-depleted T cells, or PBMCs supplied cDNA or gDNA.

Source study methods: Reference gene primer amplification gave estimated nucleated cell counts. Data came from immunoSEQ multiplex PCR; TCRdb stores just in-frame clones and leaves some out. D and trimming were read from the DNA, whereas the V and J calls and clone size are those reported in that table. The sample consists of about 130,000 clones, 70% to 80% of them appearing once. The CDR3 has 15 residues. Germline V lookup: CDR1 LNHDA, CDR2 SQIVND (reference sequence). Trimming left V 5 bases short and J 0 bases short, with 8 bases between. This clone was detected once. This sequence joins TRBV19 and TRBJ2-6; D uncertain. Sequenced: peripheral blood. The source of this sequence is a human donor in a cohort sampled during active COVID-19. In DNA form, the CDR3 reads TGTGCCAGTAGTTCTGGCCCCTCTGGGGCCAACGTCCTGACTTTC. Encoded protein: CASSSGPSGANVLTF.